This TCR beta chain was retrieved from a study of T cell changes during pregnancy in multiple sclerosis. The repertoire was sequenced with immunoSEQ multiplex PCR; TCRdb's copy has only in-frame clones and lacks some. The repertoire includes 89,000 or so clones, roughly nine tenths of them detected once, and 3% to 4% sits in the top ten. The trim removed 4 bases at V and 2 bases at J, leaving 10 bases unmatched. This CDR3 comprises 18 residues. The germline V gene encodes CDR1 ENHRY and CDR2 SYGVKD. The sequence came from a female donor in good health, serving as a control in a pregnancy study. Some clones in this sample may be carry-over from other donors' samples. Sequences were derived from PBMCs, sampled in the first trimester of pregnancy. The chain has TRBV10-3 and TRBJ2-2, with TRBD2 matching over 10 bases. CDR3 sequence: CAISGGGLADPNTGELFF. The CDR3 DNA reads as TGTGCCATCAGTGGGGGAGGACTAGCGGACCCTAACACCGGGGAGCTGTTTTTT.